The clone carrying this T cell receptor beta chain occurred many times. Molecular barcoded adaptors covering alpha/delta and beta/gamma chains were used on about 0.4 ug RNA. TCRdb independently ran MiXCR on the reads; one entry per CDR3 protein. The sample records tens of thousands of distinct CDR3 sequences, 14% being singletons. The record originates from a study of read filtering for tumor transcriptome and immune sequencing. Looking at the study overall: Among patients, some 17 were male and some 15 female, aged about 47 to 80 (mean about 71).

Germline V lookup: CDR1 SGHVS, CDR2 FQNEAQ. The CDR3 totals 16 residues. Trimming took 7 bases from V and 5 from J; bases not matched to a gene: 10. The chain recombines TRBV7-8 with TRBJ2-1; TRBD2 agrees at 11 bases. Sequences were obtained from a population of CD138-negative cells sorted from bone marrow. The clonotype was recovered from a donor over 35 with multiple myeloma. CDR3 in DNA: TGTGCCAGCAAAGATTTCGGGACTAGCGGAAACAATGAGCAGTTCTTC. The encoded protein is CASKDFGTSGNNEQFF. The variable domain in full, completed from reference TRBV7-8 and TRBJ2-1, reads GAGVSQSPRYKVAKRGQDVALRCDPISGHVSLFWYQQALGQGPEFLTYFQNEAQLDKSGLPSDRFFAERPEGSVSTLKIQRTQQEDSAVYLCASKDFGTSGNNEQFFGPGTRLTVL.